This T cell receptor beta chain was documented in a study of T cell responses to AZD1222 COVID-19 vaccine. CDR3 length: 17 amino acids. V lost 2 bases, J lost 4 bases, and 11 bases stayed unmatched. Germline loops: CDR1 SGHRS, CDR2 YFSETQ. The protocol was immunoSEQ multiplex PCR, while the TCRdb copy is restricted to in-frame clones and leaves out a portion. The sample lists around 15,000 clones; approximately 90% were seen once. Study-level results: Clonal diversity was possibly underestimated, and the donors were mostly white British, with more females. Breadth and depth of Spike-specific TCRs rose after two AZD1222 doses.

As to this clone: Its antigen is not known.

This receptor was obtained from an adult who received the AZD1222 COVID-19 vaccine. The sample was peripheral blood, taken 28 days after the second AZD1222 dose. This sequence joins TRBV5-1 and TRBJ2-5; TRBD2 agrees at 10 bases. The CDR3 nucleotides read TGCGCCAGCAGCTTTGGCCAGCGGGAGGGCCGGGGAGAGACCCAGTACTTC. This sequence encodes CASSFGQREGRGETQYF.